One sample yielded the 25 T cell receptor beta chains listed below, sequenced in a study of blood T cell repertoires in COVID-19 (dated by TCRdb to about 2020). The method behind the library was the immunoSEQ multiplex PCR assay. Imported from immuneACCESS, the table was reduced by TCRdb to in-frame sequences with V and J called. These copies leave out some clones; in studies compared against another copy, an unresolved V gene accounts for under half, and the cause of the remainder is not known. The sample records about 62,000 clones, over 85% of which are singletons. The ten largest clones capture about 6% of the sample. Sequencing input: peripheral blood. These receptors were collected from a human donor in a cohort sampled during active COVID-19.

This clone showed up just once. V and J are TRBV5-1 and TRBJ1-1; D is uncertain. Trimming cost V 6 bases and J 2 bases, with 11 bases left between them. CDR3 length equals 13 residues. CDR1 and CDR2 from the germline V gene are SGHRS and YFSETQ. CDR3 protein: CASNEPGNTEAFF. The CDR3 DNA reads TGCGCCAGCAACGAACCGGGAAACACTGAAGCTTTCTTT.

V usage is TRBV28 and J usage is TRBJ2-1, with D possibly matching TRBD2 (5 bases). Trimming left V 8 bases short and J 11 bases short, with 22 bases between. Germline V lookup: CDR1 MDHEN, CDR2 SYDVKM. This CDR3 is 14 amino acids long. Here the CDR3 DNA reads TGTGCCAGCCTTCCCACGGGGTCGTCCCTGAAGCAGTTCTTC. This encodes CASLPTGSSLKQFF.

The rearrangement uses TRBV19 and TRBJ2-7; D may be TRBD2 (6 bases). Trimming stripped 5 bases from V and 6 bases from J, with 17 bases between. This CDR3 region has 14 residues. Germline CDR1 is LNHDA and CDR2 is SQIVND (reference sequence). The CDR3 spells CASSAKRLDSEQYF. In DNA, the CDR3 is TGTGCCAGTAGTGCTAAGAGACTAGACTCCGAGCAGTACTTC. Together with reference TRBV19 and TRBJ2-7, the CDR3 gives the full variable domain: DGGITQSPKYLFRKEGQNVTLSCEQNLNHDAMYWYRQDPGQGLRLIYYSQIVNDFQKGDIAEGYSVSREKKESFPLTVTSAQKNPTAFYLCASSAKRLDSEQYFGPGTRLTVT.

This clone was observed once. The chain is built from TRBV9 and TRBJ2-1; maybe TRBD2 (6 bases). This CDR3 region has 15 residues. Germline assignment: CDR1 SGDLS and CDR2 YYNGEE. Between the trimmed V and J ends, which lost 0 bases and 4 bases, there was a span of 11 bases. The CDR3 reads CASSVDSGTYNEQFF. CDR3 nucleotides: TGTGCCAGCAGCGTAGATAGCGGAACTTACAATGAGCAGTTCTTC.

The rearrangement links TRBV9 to TRBJ1-2, with D perhaps TRBD1 (6 bases). This CDR3 comprises 16 residues. Trimming took 0 bases from V and 5 from J, leaving 17 bases between them. CDR1 is SGDLS and CDR2 is YYNGEE in the germline V gene. Here the CDR3 reads CASSVAPRGFGYGYTF. CDR3 nucleotides: TGTGCCAGCAGCGTAGCCCCGAGGGGGTTCGGGTATGGCTACACCTTC.

The CDR3 is CASSLRAGDRSGYTF. CDR3 nucleotide sequence: TGCGCCAGCAGCTTGAGAGCAGGGGATAGGAGTGGCTACACCTTC. This rearrangement joins TRBV5-1 to TRBJ1-2; perhaps TRBD1 as D (6 bases). V lost 1 base, J lost 7 bases, and 17 bases lay in between. This CDR3 is 15 amino acids long. Germline CDR1 and CDR2: SGHRS and YFSETQ.

The V call is TRBV27, the J call TRBJ2-7; 7 bases fit TRBD1. The CDR3 loop spans 14 amino acids. From germline, CDR1 is MNHEY and CDR2 SMNVEV (reference sequence). The J segment lost 5 bases and the V segment lost 2 bases, leaving 6 bases of the junction unmatched. CDR3 nucleotides: TGTGCCAGCAGTTTACGCAGGGGGTCGGACGAGCAGTACTTC. Translated, it gives CASSLRRGSDEQYF.

The chain combines TRBV19 with TRBJ2-6; 8 bases agree with TRBD1. CDR1 is LNHDA, CDR2 SQIVND, per germline (reference sequence). The CDR3 contains 18 residues. Germline trimming cut 4 bases from V and 0 bases from J; bases unmatched to any gene: 8. As DNA, the CDR3 is TGTGCCAGTAGTACTTTGGACAGGGCAGCCTCTGGGGCCAACGTCCTGACTTTC. Its translation is CASSTLDRAASGANVLTF.

The count of this clone is one. The V call is TRBV10-3, the J call TRBJ1-2; weak D call: TRBD1 (6 bases). The CDR3 runs to 17 residues. Germline V gene sequence: CDR1 ENHRY, CDR2 SYGVKD. V gave up 2 bases and J gave up 4 bases, with 20 bases separating them. In nucleotides, the CDR3 is TGTGCCATCAGTGAGCGGGGGGGCAGCACTGACTTCTATGGCTACACCTTC. Translated, it gives CAISERGGSTDFYGYTF.

This clone was found once. V is TRBV3-1 (or the pseudogene TRBV3-2) and J is TRBJ1-3; D not certain. Germline V gene sequence: CDR1 LGHDT, CDR2 YNNKEL (reference sequence). The CDR3 sequence is 16 residues long. V was trimmed by 4 bases and J by 0 bases, leaving 13 bases between them. CDR3 amino acids: CASSRAEGSSGNTIYF. The CDR3 bases are TGTGCCAGCAGCCGGGCGGAGGGCAGCTCTGGAAACACCATATATTTT.

The rearrangement joins TRBV5-1 to TRBJ2-5, with a possible D match to TRBD2 (5 bases). There are 15 residues in the CDR3. Trimming shortened V by 3 bases and J by 2 bases, and 14 bases separated the two germline ends. Looked up from germline, CDR1 is SGHRS and CDR2 is YFSETQ. The CDR3 coding sequence is TGCGCCAGCAGCTCCGCTAGCATTCCTCAAGAGACCCAGTACTTC. Protein product: CASSSASIPQETQYF. Supplemented by reference TRBV5-1 and TRBJ2-5, the full variable domain reads KAGVTQTPRYLIKTRGQQVTLSCSPISGHRSVSWYQQTPGQGLQFLFEYFSETQRNKGNFPGRFSGRQFSNSRSEMNVSTLELGDSALYLCASSSASIPQETQYFGPGTRLLVL.

V and J are TRBV6-2 or TRBV6-3 and TRBJ2-7; D assignment may be TRBD1 or TRBD2 (5 bases each). The CDR3 consists of 14 residues. Looked up from germline, CDR1 is MNHEY and CDR2 is SVGEGT. Trimming shortened V by 6 bases and J by 3 bases, and 15 bases separated the two germline ends. Here the CDR3 reads CASSGVDSIYEQYF. The CDR3 DNA is TGTGCCAGCAGCGGGGTAGACAGCATCTACGAGCAGTACTTC.

With regard to this clone: Sequence at one end of the junction differs from germline and may be a read error. The same CDR3 arises from other DNA sequences in this sample as well. The rearrangement links TRBV15 to TRBJ2-3, with 11 positions matching TRBD2. Germline V gives CDR1 LNHNV, CDR2 YYDKDF (reference sequence). This CDR3 spans 15 amino acids. The CDR3 loop reads CATSRELAGGNREHF. The CDR3 nucleotides read TGTGCCACCAGCAGAGAGCTAGCGGGAGGTAACCGAGAGCATTTT.

The J gene is TRBJ2-7, the V gene TRBV28; 7 bases match TRBD1. Germline lookup yields CDR1 MDHEN and CDR2 SYDVKM. The length of the CDR3 is 14 residues. J lost 2 bases, V lost 6 bases, and 7 bases had no gene match. CDR3 region: CASSQGGPTYEQYF. The DNA for the CDR3 is TGTGCCAGCAGCCAAGGGGGCCCAACCTACGAGCAGTACTTC.

The chain has TRBV5-1 and TRBJ1-2; D possibly corresponds to TRBD1 (5 bases). Trimming shortened V by 1 base and J by 4 bases, and 11 bases separated the two germline ends. Germline V gene lookup returns CDR1 SGHRS and CDR2 YFSETQ. The CDR3 covers 14 residues. The CDR3 region is CASSLSTGAYGYTF. Written as DNA, the CDR3 is TGCGCCAGCAGCTTGAGTACAGGCGCCTATGGCTACACCTTC. Based on the CDR3 plus reference TRBV5-1 and TRBJ1-2, the full variable domain is KAGVTQTPRYLIKTRGQQVTLSCSPISGHRSVSWYQQTPGQGLQFLFEYFSETQRNKGNFPGRFSGRQFSNSRSEMNVSTLELGDSALYLCASSLSTGAYGYTFGSGTRLTVV.

The chain has TRBV7-2 and TRBJ2-5; D unclear. The CDR3 runs 14 residues. The V end was cut by 0 bases, the J end by 0 bases, with 5 bases between. CDR1 SGHTA and CDR2 FQGNSA come from the germline V gene. CDR3 DNA: TGTGCCAGCAGCTTAGCTCACTACCAAGAGACCCAGTACTTC. This gives the protein CASSLAHYQETQYF.

The chain employs TRBV25-1 and TRBJ2-5; 7 nucleotides align to TRBD1. Trimming at V came to 4 bases and at J to 5 bases, leaving 7 bases not matched to a gene. The CDR3 spans 14 residues. Germline V gene sequence: CDR1 MGHDK, CDR2 SYGVNS. CDR3 amino acids: CASSGHRGRETQYF. In nucleotides, the CDR3 is TGTGCCAGCAGTGGTCACAGGGGCCGGGAGACCCAGTACTTC.

The chain recombines TRBV7-3 with TRBJ2-3; tentatively, D is TRBD2 (7 bases). V lost 5 bases to trimming and J lost 2 bases, with 20 bases between them. Germline CDR1 reads SGHTA; CDR2 reads FQGTGA. This CDR3 is built from 17 residues. CDR3 residues: CASSLRGGRGHTDTQYF. The CDR3 region has the DNA TGTGCCAGCAGCCTTCGGGGAGGGCGGGGGCACACAGATACGCAGTATTTT.

The J gene is TRBJ2-3, the V gene TRBV5-3, with D maybe TRBD1 (6 bases). TRBV5-3 is an open reading frame, and its role is uncertain. CDR3 length equals 19 residues. The V and J ends lost 5 bases and 4 bases respectively, with 29 bases between them. The CDR3 reads CARRHISTGRPISPDTQYF. The CDR3 DNA is TGTGCCAGAAGGCACATTTCGACAGGCCGACCCATTAGCCCAGATACGCAGTATTTT.

V gene TRBV19 combines with J gene TRBJ1-2; a weak D match, TRBD1 (6 bases). This CDR3 has 15 residues. With 8 bases removed from V and 6 bases from J, the gap between germline ends came to 22 bases. Germline V gives CDR1 LNHDA, CDR2 SQIVND (reference sequence). CDR3 nucleotide sequence: TGTGCCAGTTCAACGGGACACTCGAACATAGATGGCTACACCTTC. This translates into CASSTGHSNIDGYTF.

The chain is built from TRBV5-6 and TRBJ1-1, with a possible D match to TRBD1 (5 bases). The V end lost 4 bases, the J end lost 9 bases, and 16 bases lay between the germline ends. CDR1 is SGHDT and CDR2 is YYEEEE in the germline V gene. The length of the CDR3 is 13 residues. The CDR3 loop reads CASSPRAGLKAFF. The DNA for the CDR3 is TGTGCCAGCAGCCCAAGGGCAGGGCTAAAAGCTTTCTTT.

This chain uses TRBV5-4 with TRBJ1-2; D not certain. The CDR3 extends over 14 amino acids. The germline CDR1 and CDR2 sequences are SGHNT and YYREEE (reference sequence). The V end lost 0 bases, the J end lost 3 bases, and 9 bases lay between the germline ends. CDR3 nucleotide sequence: TGTGCCAGCAGCTTGGGTAGCGCGGACTATGGCTACACCTTC. It is translated as CASSLGSADYGYTF.

This sequence joins TRBV5-8 and TRBJ2-7; unclear D gene. CDR1 is SGHTS and CDR2 is YDEGEE in the germline V gene. The CDR3 sequence is 11 residues long. V lost 6 bases to trimming and J lost 6 bases, with 10 bases between them. As DNA, the CDR3 is TGTGCCAGCACCCTACTCCTCGAGCAGTACTTC. As protein: CASTLLLEQYF.

This clone was seen only once. V and J are TRBV7-2 and TRBJ2-3, with 8 bases that match TRBD1. V gave up 5 bases and J gave up 0 bases; unmatched junction bases: 7. In germline, CDR1 is SGHTA, CDR2 FQGNSA. This CDR3 contains 16 residues. This chain's CDR3 is CASSVGTGLSTDTQYF. The CDR3, as DNA: TGTGCCAGCAGCGTTGGGACAGGCCTAAGCACAGATACGCAGTATTTT.

This rearrangement joins TRBV2 to TRBJ1-5; 7 nucleotides agree with TRBD1. The V segment lost 5 bases and the J segment 2 bases; nucleotides outside the gene matches: 9. Germline V gene lookup returns CDR1 SNHLY and CDR2 FYNNEI. The CDR3 totals 16 residues. In nucleotides, the CDR3 is TGTGCCAGCAGTCTAGGGGGCAGCTGGGGCAATCAGCCCCAGCATTTT. This gives the protein CASSLGGSWGNQPQHF. Full variable domain (outside the CDR3, taken from reference TRBV2 and TRBJ1-5): EPEVTQTPSHQVTQMGQEVILRCVPISNHLYFYWYRQILGQKVEFLVSFYNNEISEKSEIFDDQFSVERPDGSNFTLKIRSTKLEDSAMYFCASSLGGSWGNQPQHFGDGTRLSIL.